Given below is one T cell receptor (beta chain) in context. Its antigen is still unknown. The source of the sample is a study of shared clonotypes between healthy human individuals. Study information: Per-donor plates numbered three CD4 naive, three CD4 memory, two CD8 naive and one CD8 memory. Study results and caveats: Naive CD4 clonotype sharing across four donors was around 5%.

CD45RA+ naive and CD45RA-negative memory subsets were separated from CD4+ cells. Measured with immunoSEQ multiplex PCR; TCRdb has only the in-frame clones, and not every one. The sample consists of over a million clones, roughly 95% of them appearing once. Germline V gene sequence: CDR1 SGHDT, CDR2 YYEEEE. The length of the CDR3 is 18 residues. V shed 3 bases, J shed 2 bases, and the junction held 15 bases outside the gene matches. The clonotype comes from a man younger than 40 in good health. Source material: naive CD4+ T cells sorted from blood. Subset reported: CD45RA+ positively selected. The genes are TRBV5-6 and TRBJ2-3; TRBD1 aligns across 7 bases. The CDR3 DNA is TGTGCCAGCAGCTCGACAGGGCTCGGAGCGGCAGTCACAGATACGCAGTATTTT. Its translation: CASSSTGLGAAVTDTQYF.